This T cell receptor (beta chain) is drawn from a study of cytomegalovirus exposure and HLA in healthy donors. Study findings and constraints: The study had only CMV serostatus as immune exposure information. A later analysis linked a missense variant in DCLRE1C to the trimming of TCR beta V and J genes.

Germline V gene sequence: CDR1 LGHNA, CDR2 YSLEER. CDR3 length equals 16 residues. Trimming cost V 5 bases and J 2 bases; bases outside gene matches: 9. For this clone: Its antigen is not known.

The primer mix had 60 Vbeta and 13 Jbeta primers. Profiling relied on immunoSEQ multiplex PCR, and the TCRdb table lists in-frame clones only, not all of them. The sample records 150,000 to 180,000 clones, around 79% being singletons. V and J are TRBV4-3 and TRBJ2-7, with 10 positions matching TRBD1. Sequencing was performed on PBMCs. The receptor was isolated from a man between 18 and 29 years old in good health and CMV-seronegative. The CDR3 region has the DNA TGCGCCAGCAGCACCATGCCGGGACAGGGGACCTACGAGCAGTACTTC. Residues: CASSTMPGQGTYEQYF.